This T cell receptor beta chain was captured in a study of T cells after yellow fever vaccination. Findings and caveats of the study: Reappearing after the booster were most of the clones from primary vaccination (roughly 96% CD4, roughly 86% CD8). The CD4 compartment and the CD8 compartment contained a small share of clonotypes in common. Although the secondary response was weaker, it peaked faster, at day 5 versus 15.

Concerning this clonotype: Its antigen is as yet unknown.

For TCR, cDNA came from 5'RACE template switching, which added a universal primer site and UMIs. In TCRdb, the 5' RACE reads were re-called with MiXCR into one record per CDR3 protein. The sample consists of about 500,000 distinct CDR3 sequences, around 17% of them appearing once. The V gene lost 6 bases and the J gene lost 0 bases, with 15 bases spanning the gap. The CDR3 sequence is 15 residues long. Per the germline V gene, CDR1 is SGHDN and CDR2 is FVKESK. V is TRBV14 and J is TRBJ2-7; maybe TRBD1 (5 bases). This TCR came from a man aged 18 to 29 who received the YFV17D yellow fever vaccine. The specimen comprised PBMCs, sampled less than 6 days after the first yellow fever vaccination. The CDR3 DNA reads as TGTGCCAGCAGTCCGACAGAAACTTCCTCCTACGAGCAGTACTTC. Amino acids: CASSPTETSSYEQYF. The full variable domain, with the rest looked up from reference TRBV14 and TRBJ2-7, is EAGVTQFPSHSVIEKGQTVTLRCDPISGHDNLYWYRRVMGKEIKFLLHFVKESKQDESGMPNNRFLAERTGGTYSTLKVQPAELEDSGVYFCASSPTETSSYEQYFGPGTRLTVT.